This T cell receptor beta chain was retrieved from a study of a mutant IDH1 vaccine in newly diagnosed glioma. Overall study: Vaccines were first given 4-6 weeks after radiotherapy alone, or with temozolomide cycles. Treated patients had a mean age of 40.4 years and a 62.5% male, about 38% female split.

The table came from immunoSEQ multiplex PCR; TCRdb's copy has only in-frame clones and leaves some out. The sample records 52,000 or so clones, about four fifths being singletons. This clone occurred once. Its antigen is still unknown. Indicated time point: week 23, last vaccination. The content of each vaccine dose was 300 ug of mutant IDH1 20-mer peptide, and topical imiquimod accompanied it. The CDR3 contains 13 residues. Trimming at V came to 2 bases and at J to 6 bases, leaving 2 bases not matched to a gene. Germline V CDR1 and CDR2: SGHVS, FQNEAQ. Study-wide results and caveats: Pseudoprogression appeared unlinked to shifts in leading peripheral T cell clonotypes.

Sequenced material: PBMCs, taken from a glioma patient whose treatment included an IDH1 peptide vaccine. The receptor was derived from a man in his forties with glioma. The V and J genes are TRBV7-8 and TRBJ2-3; 7 bases are a match to TRBD1. In nucleotides, the CDR3 is TGTGCCAGCAGCTTATACAGGGGTGATACGCAGTATTTT. This encodes CASSLYRGDTQYF.